Listed below are T cell receptor beta chains from one sample, sequenced in a study of persistence of HIV-infected CD4 T cells. The data were produced by immunoSEQ multiplex PCR, yet TCRdb's version contains in-frame clones alone and is incomplete. Among about 46,000 clones listed, about 90% were seen once. These receptors' antigens are unknown. The specimen comprised CD4+ T cells sorted from PBMCs after roughly 18-hour stimulation, sampled from a patient who received antiretroviral therapy. All receptors derive from an adult woman with HIV who was CMV-seropositive. Each CDR3 is given with its conserved first and last residue. Each record gives: J gene, D gene, V gene, clone size, CDR3 protein, CDR3 DNA. The D gene is left open where the match is weak. Clone sizes are given selectively: once, few, many, or a class where the clone is expanded.

j_gene: TRBJ1-2; d_gene: TRBD1; v_gene: TRBV2; abundance: .; CDR3aa: CASREPGTVKGYTF; CDR3nt: TGTGCCAGCAGGGAACCCGGGACAGTAAAAGGCTACACCTTC
j_gene: TRBJ1-3; d_gene: .; v_gene: TRBV18; abundance: .; CDR3aa: CASSPPAGGNTIYF; CDR3nt: TGTGCCAGCTCACCACCGGCAGGGGGAAACACCATATATTTT
j_gene: TRBJ1-2; d_gene: .; v_gene: TRBV9; abundance: .; CDR3aa: CASSRDPSGDGYTF; CDR3nt: TGTGCCAGCAGCCGGGATCCCTCCGGCGATGGCTACACCTTC
j_gene: TRBJ1-3; d_gene: TRBD1; v_gene: TRBV19; abundance: .; CDR3aa: CASSPQTGAGNTIYF; CDR3nt: TGTGCCAGTAGTCCCCAAACAGGGGCTGGAAACACCATATATTTT
j_gene: TRBJ1-4; d_gene: .; v_gene: TRBV12-3/TRBV12-4; abundance: .; CDR3aa: CASSLPGVEKLFF; CDR3nt: TGTGCCAGCAGTCTCCCCGGGGTTGAAAAACTGTTTTTT
j_gene: TRBJ1-5; d_gene: .; v_gene: TRBV20-1; abundance: .; CDR3aa: CSARGGQPQHF; CDR3nt: TGCAGTGCTAGAGGGGGTCAGCCCCAGCATTTT
j_gene: TRBJ1-2; d_gene: TRBD1; v_gene: TRBV5-4; abundance: .; CDR3aa: CASSTGTGGWDGYTF; CDR3nt: TGTGCCAGCAGCACCGGGACAGGGGGCTGGGATGGCTACACCTTC
j_gene: TRBJ2-5; d_gene: TRBD1; v_gene: TRBV7-2; abundance: .; CDR3aa: CASRLTGGSRKETQYF; CDR3nt: TGTGCCAGCAGGTTGACAGGGGGCTCACGTAAGGAGACCCAGTACTTC
j_gene: TRBJ1-5; d_gene: .; v_gene: TRBV18; abundance: .; CDR3aa: CASSPGLQQPQHF; CDR3nt: TGTGCCAGCTCACCTGGGTTGCAGCAGCCCCAGCATTTT
j_gene: TRBJ2-7; d_gene: .; v_gene: TRBV12-3/TRBV12-4; abundance: once; CDR3aa: CASSRGLSYEQYF; CDR3nt: TGTGCCAGCAGTAGGGGACTCTCCTACGAGCAGTACTTC
j_gene: TRBJ1-2; d_gene: TRBD1; v_gene: TRBV4-1; abundance: once; CDR3aa: CASSHPSGRGLSVGYTF; CDR3nt: TGCGCCAGCAGCCACCCCTCGGGCAGGGGGCTGTCGGTAGGCTACACCTTC
j_gene: TRBJ1-2; d_gene: TRBD1; v_gene: TRBV6-5; abundance: .; CDR3aa: CASSPDRGSGYTF; CDR3nt: TGTGCCAGCAGTCCAGACAGGGGATCCGGCTACACCTTC
j_gene: TRBJ2-3; d_gene: TRBD2; v_gene: TRBV7-3; abundance: .; CDR3aa: CASSVSGSRTDTQYF; CDR3nt: TGTGCCAGCAGCGTAAGCGGGAGTAGGACAGATACGCAGTATTTT
j_gene: TRBJ2-2; d_gene: .; v_gene: TRBV30; abundance: .; CDR3aa: CAWSGGGELFF; CDR3nt: TGTGCCTGGAGTGGTGGCGGGGAGCTGTTTTTT
j_gene: TRBJ2-7; d_gene: TRBD1; v_gene: TRBV27; abundance: .; CDR3aa: CASGMGQSYEQYF; CDR3nt: TGTGCCAGCGGCATGGGACAGTCCTACGAGCAGTACTTC
j_gene: TRBJ1-5; d_gene: .; v_gene: TRBV7-2; abundance: few; CDR3aa: CASSYEASNQPQHF; CDR3nt: TGTGCCAGCAGCTATGAGGCAAGCAATCAGCCCCAGCATTTT
j_gene: TRBJ1-2; d_gene: TRBD1; v_gene: TRBV28; abundance: .; CDR3aa: CASSSHSTGGNYGYTF; CDR3nt: TGTGCCAGCAGTTCCCACTCGACAGGGGGTAACTATGGCTACACCTTC
j_gene: TRBJ2-4; d_gene: .; v_gene: TRBV29-1; abundance: once; CDR3aa: CSVEGWRTLAKNIQYF; CDR3nt: TGCAGCGTTGAGGGGTGGAGGACCTTAGCCAAAAACATTCAGTACTTC
j_gene: TRBJ1-3; d_gene: TRBD1; v_gene: TRBV24-1; abundance: .; CDR3aa: CATYISDRDPGNTIYF; CDR3nt: TGTGCCACCTACATTTCGGACAGGGACCCTGGAAACACCATATATTTT
j_gene: TRBJ2-2; d_gene: .; v_gene: TRBV11-3; abundance: .; CDR3aa: CASTYSGGELFF; CDR3nt: TGTGCCAGCACCTATTCTGGCGGGGAGCTGTTTTTT
j_gene: TRBJ2-1; d_gene: TRBD2; v_gene: TRBV7-3; abundance: .; CDR3aa: CASSLASGRESGEQFF; CDR3nt: TGTGCCAGCAGCTTAGCTAGCGGGAGGGAATCGGGTGAGCAGTTCTTC
j_gene: TRBJ2-5; d_gene: .; v_gene: TRBV7-8; abundance: .; CDR3aa: CASSRGWGETQYF; CDR3nt: TGTGCCAGCAGCCGCGGCTGGGGAGAGACCCAGTACTTC
j_gene: TRBJ2-5; d_gene: TRBD1; v_gene: TRBV5-5; abundance: .; CDR3aa: CASRRQGETQYF; CDR3nt: TGTGCCAGCAGAAGACAGGGAGAGACCCAGTACTTC
j_gene: TRBJ1-1; d_gene: TRBD1; v_gene: TRBV25-1; abundance: .; CDR3aa: CASSAVQGASTEAFF; CDR3nt: TGTGCCAGCAGTGCCGTACAGGGGGCGAGCACTGAAGCTTTCTTT
j_gene: TRBJ1-5; d_gene: TRBD1; v_gene: TRBV6-5; abundance: .; CDR3aa: CASSSRTGGNQPQHF; CDR3nt: TGTGCCAGCAGTTCCCGGACAGGAGGTAATCAGCCCCAGCATTTT
j_gene: TRBJ2-3; d_gene: .; v_gene: TRBV7-6; abundance: .; CDR3aa: CASEGSRTDTQYF; CDR3nt: TGTGCCAGCGAGGGCTCGAGAACAGATACGCAGTATTTT
j_gene: TRBJ2-7; d_gene: TRBD2; v_gene: TRBV28; abundance: .; CDR3aa: CASSSSGGQYEQYF; CDR3nt: TGTGCCAGCAGTTCCAGCGGGGGGCAGTACGAGCAGTACTTC
j_gene: TRBJ2-3; d_gene: .; v_gene: TRBV29-1; abundance: .; CDR3aa: CSVDRGTGTDTQYF; CDR3nt: TGCAGCGTTGACAGGGGGACTGGCACAGATACGCAGTATTTT
j_gene: TRBJ2-7; d_gene: .; v_gene: TRBV28; abundance: .; CDR3aa: CASRSTTVHEQYF; CDR3nt: TGTGCCAGCAGGTCCACGACAGTACACGAGCAGTACTTC
j_gene: TRBJ1-6; d_gene: .; v_gene: TRBV5-4; abundance: .; CDR3aa: CASSLEEGANYEPLHF; CDR3nt: TGTGCCAGCAGCTTGGAGGAAGGAGCTAATTATGAACCCCTCCACTTT
j_gene: TRBJ1-1; d_gene: .; v_gene: TRBV5-1; abundance: .; CDR3aa: CASSLEGNTEAFF; CDR3nt: TGCGCCAGCAGCTTGGAGGGTAACACTGAAGCTTTCTTT
j_gene: TRBJ2-7; d_gene: .; v_gene: TRBV18; abundance: .; CDR3aa: CASSPGQGPSRSYEQYF; CDR3nt: TGTGCCAGCTCACCCGGGCAGGGGCCTTCCCGCTCCTACGAGCAGTACTTC
j_gene: TRBJ1-6; d_gene: .; v_gene: TRBV28; abundance: .; CDR3aa: CASTLRISNSPLHF; CDR3nt: TGTGCCAGCACTCTTAGGATATCTAATTCACCCCTCCACTTT
j_gene: TRBJ1-3; d_gene: .; v_gene: TRBV19; abundance: .; CDR3aa: CASRKGKGPGNTIYF; CDR3nt: TGTGCCAGTAGGAAGGGAAAAGGCCCTGGAAACACCATATATTTT
j_gene: TRBJ2-1; d_gene: TRBD1; v_gene: TRBV19; abundance: .; CDR3aa: CASSDRAREQFF; CDR3nt: TGTGCCAGTAGTGACAGGGCCAGAGAGCAGTTCTTC
j_gene: TRBJ2-5; d_gene: .; v_gene: TRBV28; abundance: few; CDR3aa: CASSPGGAQETQYF; CDR3nt: TGTGCCAGCAGCCCCGGAGGGGCCCAAGAGACCCAGTACTTC
j_gene: TRBJ2-1; d_gene: .; v_gene: TRBV19; abundance: .; CDR3aa: CASTRVAGSYNEQFF; CDR3nt: TGTGCCAGCACGAGAGTGGCGGGTTCCTACAATGAGCAGTTCTTC
j_gene: TRBJ2-7; d_gene: .; v_gene: TRBV9; abundance: .; CDR3aa: CASSVDPGKPYEQYF; CDR3nt: TGTGCCAGCAGCGTAGATCCGGGAAAGCCCTACGAGCAGTACTTC
j_gene: TRBJ2-3; d_gene: .; v_gene: TRBV30; abundance: few; CDR3aa: CAWSVGASTDTQYF; CDR3nt: TGTGCCTGGAGTGTAGGGGCTAGCACAGATACGCAGTATTTT
j_gene: TRBJ1-6; d_gene: TRBD1; v_gene: TRBV3-1/TRBV3-2; abundance: .; CDR3aa: CASSPRQGRTYNSPLHF; CDR3nt: TGTGCCAGCAGCCCTCGACAGGGTAGGACCTATAATTCACCCCTCCACTTT
j_gene: TRBJ2-1; d_gene: TRBD2; v_gene: TRBV2; abundance: few; CDR3aa: CASRRLAGAYNEQFF; CDR3nt: TGTGCCAGCAGACGACTAGCGGGAGCCTACAATGAGCAGTTCTTC
j_gene: TRBJ2-3; d_gene: TRBD1; v_gene: TRBV9; abundance: .; CDR3aa: CASSFPGQGTDTQYF; CDR3nt: TGTGCCAGCAGCTTTCCGGGACAGGGCACAGATACGCAGTATTTT
j_gene: TRBJ1-5; d_gene: .; v_gene: TRBV28; abundance: .; CDR3aa: CASSQDTINQPQHF; CDR3nt: TGTGCCAGCAGCCAGGACACCATCAATCAGCCCCAGCATTTT
j_gene: TRBJ2-4; d_gene: .; v_gene: TRBV11-2; abundance: .; CDR3aa: CASSRGGNVKNIQYF; CDR3nt: TGTGCCAGCAGCCGTGGGGGGAACGTCAAAAACATTCAGTACTTC
j_gene: TRBJ1-2; d_gene: .; v_gene: TRBV9; abundance: .; CDR3aa: CASSADPRTVKGSYGYTF; CDR3nt: TGTGCCAGCAGCGCAGACCCCAGGACAGTAAAAGGGAGCTATGGCTACACCTTC
j_gene: TRBJ1-5; d_gene: .; v_gene: TRBV2; abundance: .; CDR3aa: CASTPMDPTRGNQPQHF; CDR3nt: TGTGCCAGCACCCCAATGGACCCGACTCGCGGCAATCAGCCCCAGCATTTT
j_gene: TRBJ1-2; d_gene: .; v_gene: TRBV5-4; abundance: .; CDR3aa: CASSLAEGGGGGYTF; CDR3nt: TGTGCCAGCAGCTTGGCCGAAGGGGGGGGTGGCGGCTACACCTTC
j_gene: TRBJ1-3; d_gene: .; v_gene: TRBV21-1; abundance: .; CDR3aa: CASSKAGGILIKLSGNTIYF; CDR3nt: TGTGCCAGCAGCAAAGCGGGGGGGATCTTAATAAAACTCTCTGGAAACACCATATATTTT
j_gene: TRBJ2-5; d_gene: .; v_gene: TRBV28; abundance: .; CDR3aa: CASSLSGRGIDETQYF; CDR3nt: TGTGCCAGCAGTTTATCGGGTAGAGGGATTGATGAGACCCAGTACTTC
j_gene: TRBJ1-5; d_gene: .; v_gene: TRBV18; abundance: .; CDR3aa: CASSPSGQTLQPQHF; CDR3nt: TGTGCCAGCTCACCGTCTGGGCAGACTCTTCAGCCCCAGCATTTT